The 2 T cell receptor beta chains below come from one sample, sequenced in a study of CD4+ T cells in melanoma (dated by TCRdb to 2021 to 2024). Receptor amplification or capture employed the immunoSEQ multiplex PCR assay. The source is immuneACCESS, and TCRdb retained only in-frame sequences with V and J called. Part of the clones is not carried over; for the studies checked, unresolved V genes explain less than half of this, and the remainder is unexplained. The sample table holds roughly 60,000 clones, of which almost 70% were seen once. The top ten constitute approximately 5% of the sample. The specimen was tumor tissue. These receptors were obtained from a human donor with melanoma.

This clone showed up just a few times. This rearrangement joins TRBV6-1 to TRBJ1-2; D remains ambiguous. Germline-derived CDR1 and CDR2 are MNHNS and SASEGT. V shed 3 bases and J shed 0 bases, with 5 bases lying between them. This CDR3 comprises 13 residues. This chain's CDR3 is CASSDSPNYGYTF. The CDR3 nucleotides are TGTGCCAGCAGTGACAGCCCTAACTATGGCTACACCTTC.

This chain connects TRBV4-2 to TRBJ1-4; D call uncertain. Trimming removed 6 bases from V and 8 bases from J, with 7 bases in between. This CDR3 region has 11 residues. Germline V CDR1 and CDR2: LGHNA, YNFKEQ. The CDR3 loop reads CASSSGEKLFF. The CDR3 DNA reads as TGTGCCAGCAGTTCCGGGGAAAAACTGTTTTTT.